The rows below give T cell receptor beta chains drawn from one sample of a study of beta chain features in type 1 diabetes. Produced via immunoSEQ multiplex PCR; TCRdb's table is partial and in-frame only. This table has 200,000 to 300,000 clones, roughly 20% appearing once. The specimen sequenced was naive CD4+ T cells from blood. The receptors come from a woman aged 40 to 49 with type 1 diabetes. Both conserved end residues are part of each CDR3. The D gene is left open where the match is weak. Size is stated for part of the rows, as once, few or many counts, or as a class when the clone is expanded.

CASSYGQAHEQYF	TGTGCCAGCAGTTACGGGCAGGCCCACGAGCAGTACTTC	TRBV6-5	TRBJ2-7	NA	few
CASSQDLGGLYYNEQFF	TGTGCCAGCAGCCAAGATCTCGGGGGGCTATACTACAATGAGCAGTTCTTC	TRBV4-2	TRBJ2-1	NA	NA
CASRGDRGYGYTF	TGTGCCAGCAGGGGGGACAGGGGGTATGGCTACACCTTC	TRBV28	TRBJ1-2	TRBD1	NA
CSVELQGGRNTEAFF	TGCAGCGTTGAGCTCCAGGGAGGACGGAACACTGAAGCTTTCTTT	TRBV29-1	TRBJ1-1	NA	few
CATSRDRGVNIQYF	TGTGCCACCAGCAGAGACAGGGGAGTAAACATTCAGTACTTC	TRBV15	TRBJ2-4	NA	few
CASSPSTSGEQFF	TGTGCCAGCTCACCCTCTACTAGCGGGGAGCAGTTCTTC	TRBV18	TRBJ2-1	TRBD2	NA
CASGGDPMETQYF	TGTGCCAGCGGAGGGGACCCGATGGAGACCCAGTACTTC	TRBV7-9	TRBJ2-5	NA	few
CASSSTSGGEYGYTF	TGTGCCAGCAGCTCCACCTCCGGAGGGGAATATGGCTACACCTTC	TRBV11-1	TRBJ1-2	NA	few
CASSSRAGPYQPQHF	TGTGCCAGCAGCTCCCGCGCAGGGCCCTATCAGCCCCAGCATTTT	TRBV7-2	TRBJ1-5	NA	few
CAWSGGTGDYEQYF	TGTGCCTGGAGTGGGGGGACAGGGGACTACGAGCAGTACTTC	TRBV30	TRBJ2-7	TRBD1	few
CASSQDSYSPLHF	TGTGCCAGCAGCCAAGACTCCTATTCACCCCTCCACTTT	TRBV4-2	TRBJ1-6	NA	NA
CASSSRDWGGEQYF	TGCGCCAGCAGCTCCAGGGACTGGGGGGGAGAGCAGTACTTC	TRBV5-1	TRBJ2-7	TRBD2	few
CASSSQGSPNYGYTF	TGCGCCAGCAGCTCACAGGGTTCGCCAAACTATGGCTACACCTTC	TRBV5-1	TRBJ1-2	NA	few